The 8 T cell receptor beta chains reported below all come from one sample, sequenced in a study of regulatory T cells in long-lasting Graves disease. Time point here: newly diagnosed GD, antithyroid drugs for less than 3 months. RNA extracted from PBMCs served as the sequencing template. Assembly of TCR beta libraries relied on iRepertoire HTBI primers together with Arm-PCR of CDR3 regions. TCRdb analysed the multiplex PCR reads with MiXCR anew, one entry per CDR3 protein. This table has 400,000 to 550,000 distinct CDR3 sequences, approximately 15% appearing once. The same data also contributed to another study, on T cells in Graves' hyperthyroidism and ophthalmopathy.

Sequences were derived from peripheral blood mononuclear cells (PBMCs), sampled at new diagnosis, from a patient treated with antithyroid drugs. These receptors came from a woman under 40 with Graves disease.

This clonotype occurred many times. The chain joins TRBV11-2 to TRBJ2-7; the match to TRBD1 covers 10 bases. V lost 1 base to trimming and J lost 7 bases; unmatched junction nucleotides: 4. The CDR3 extends over 14 amino acids. CDR1 and CDR2 from the germline V gene are SGHAT and FQNNGV. The CDR3: CASSLGGTGDEQYF. The CDR3 nucleotides read TGTGCCAGCAGCTTAGGAGGGACAGGGGATGAGCAGTACTTC.

This clonotype was detected many times. V and J are TRBV30 and TRBJ2-2; a possible D gene is TRBD1 (6 bases). CDR3 length: 13 residues. The V and J ends lost 5 bases and 2 bases respectively, with 9 bases between them. The germline CDR1 and CDR2 sequences are GTSNPN and SVGIG (reference sequence). CDR3 sequence: CAWGTLNTGELFF. Here the CDR3 DNA reads TGTGCCTGGGGGACACTTAACACCGGGGAGCTGTTTTTT.

This clonotype has more than one count but fewer than ten. This chain uses TRBV12-5 with TRBJ2-5, with D possibly matching TRBD2 (6 bases). V was clipped by 2 bases and J by 4 bases, with 11 bases between them. The CDR3 runs to 14 residues. From germline, CDR1 is LGHNT and CDR2 FRNRAP. DNA of the CDR3: TGTGCTAGTGGTTTGTCGGGACTCTCAGAGACCCAGTACTTC. The encoded protein is CASGLSGLSETQYF.

Many counts were recorded for this clonotype. CDR3 region: CASKTLGTAARAVLQETQYF. CDR3 nucleotides: TGTGCCAGCAAAACCCTCGGGACAGCAGCCCGGGCGGTTCTCCAAGAGACCCAGTACTTC. The chain has TRBV27 and TRBJ2-5, with TRBD1 identical over 7 bases. V lost 7 bases to trimming and J lost 1 base; unmatched junction nucleotides: 24. The CDR3 consists of 20 residues. Germline V CDR1 and CDR2: MNHEY, SMNVEV (reference sequence).

This clonotype has ten or more counts. The CDR3 sequence: CASSLTQGGQFF. As DNA, the CDR3 is TGCGCCAGCAGCTTGACCCAGGGAGGGCAGTTCTTC. J is TRBJ2-1 and V is TRBV5-1, with D possibly being TRBD2 (6 bases). V lost 1 base to trimming and J lost 12 bases, with 11 bases between them. This CDR3 is built from 12 residues. Germline lookup yields CDR1 SGHRS and CDR2 YFSETQ.

This clonotype was counted ten times or more. This chain uses TRBV10-2 with TRBJ1-5, with D possibly being TRBD1 (5 bases). The ends were cut back, 2 bases at V and 6 bases at J, with 11 bases in the middle. CDR1 and CDR2 from the germline V gene are WSHSY and SAAADI. The CDR3 length is 14 residues. CDR3: CASSEGQGVQPQHF. Written as DNA, the CDR3 is TGCGCCAGCAGTGAGGGGCAGGGTGTTCAGCCCCAGCATTTT.

At least ten counts were recorded for this clonotype. The V and J genes are TRBV18 and TRBJ1-4; tentatively, D is TRBD1 (5 bases). This CDR3 comprises 14 residues. CDR1 is KGHSH and CDR2 is LQKENI in the germline V gene. Trimming cost V 2 bases and J 7 bases, with 11 bases left between them. The CDR3 loop is CASSPYQGPEKLFF. CDR3 coding DNA: TGTGCCAGCTCACCATACCAGGGCCCTGAAAAACTGTTTTTT.

This clonotype occurred many times. This chain connects TRBV10-3 to TRBJ2-7; 9 bases agree with TRBD2. Germline V gives CDR1 ENHRY, CDR2 SYGVKD. V lost 7 bases to trimming and J lost 4 bases; unmatched junction nucleotides: 8. The CDR3 totals 14 residues. In DNA form, the CDR3 reads TGTGCCATCACCCCGACTAGCGGCTATTACGAGCAGTACTTC. This translates into CAITPTSGYYEQYF.